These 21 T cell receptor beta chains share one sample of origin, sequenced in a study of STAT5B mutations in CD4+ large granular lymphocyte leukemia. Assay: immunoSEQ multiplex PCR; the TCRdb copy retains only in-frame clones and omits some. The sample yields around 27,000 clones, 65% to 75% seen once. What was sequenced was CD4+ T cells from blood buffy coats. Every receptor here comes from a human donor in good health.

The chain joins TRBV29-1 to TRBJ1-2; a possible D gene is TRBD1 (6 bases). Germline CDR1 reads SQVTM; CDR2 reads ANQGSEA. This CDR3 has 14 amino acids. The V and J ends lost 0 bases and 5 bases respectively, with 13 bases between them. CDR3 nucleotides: TGCAGCGTTGAAGATCAGGGGACTGGGTATGGCTACACCTTC. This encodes CSVEDQGTGYGYTF.

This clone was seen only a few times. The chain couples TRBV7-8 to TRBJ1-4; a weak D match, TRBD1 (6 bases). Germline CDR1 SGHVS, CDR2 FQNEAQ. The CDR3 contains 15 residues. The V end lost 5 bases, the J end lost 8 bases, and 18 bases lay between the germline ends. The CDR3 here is CASSPAGALKEKLFF. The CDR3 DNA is TGTGCCAGCAGCCCCGCAGGGGCGTTAAAGGAAAAACTGTTTTTT. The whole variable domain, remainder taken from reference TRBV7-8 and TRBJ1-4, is GAGVSQSPRYKVAKRGQDVALRCDPISGHVSLFWYQQALGQGPEFLTYFQNEAQLDKSGLPSDRFFAERPEGSVSTLKIQRTQQEDSAVYLCASSPAGALKEKLFFGSGTQLSVL.

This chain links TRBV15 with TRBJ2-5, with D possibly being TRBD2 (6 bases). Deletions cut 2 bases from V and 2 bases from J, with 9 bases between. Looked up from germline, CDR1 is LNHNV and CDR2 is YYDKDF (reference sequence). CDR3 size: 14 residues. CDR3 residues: CATSRLGGQETQYF. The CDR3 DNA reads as TGTGCCACCAGCAGACTCGGGGGTCAAGAGACCCAGTACTTC. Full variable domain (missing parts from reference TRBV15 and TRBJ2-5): DAMVIQNPRYQVTQFGKPVTLSCSQTLNHNVMYWYQQKSSQAPKLLFHYYDKDFNNEADTPDNFQSRRPNTSFCFLDIRSPGLGDTAMYLCATSRLGGQETQYFGPGTRLLVL.

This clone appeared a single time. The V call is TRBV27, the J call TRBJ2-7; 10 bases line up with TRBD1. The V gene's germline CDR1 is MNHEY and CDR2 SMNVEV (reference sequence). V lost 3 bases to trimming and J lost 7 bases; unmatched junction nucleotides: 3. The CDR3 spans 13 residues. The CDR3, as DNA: TGTGCCAGCAGTTTCGTGGGACAGGGGGAGCAGTACTTC. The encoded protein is CASSFVGQGEQYF.

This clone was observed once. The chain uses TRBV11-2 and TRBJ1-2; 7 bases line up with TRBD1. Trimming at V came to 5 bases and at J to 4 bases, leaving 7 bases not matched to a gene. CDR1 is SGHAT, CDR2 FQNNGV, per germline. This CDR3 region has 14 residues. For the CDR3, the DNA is TGTGCCAGCAGCCCCTCGGCAGGGGGCTATGGCTACACCTTC. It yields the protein CASSPSAGGYGYTF.

The CDR3 DNA follows: TGTGCCAGCAGCTTAGGACAGGGGGCCTACGAGCAGTACTTC. Its protein product is CASSLGQGAYEQYF. The chain couples TRBV11-2 to TRBJ2-7; 9 bases match TRBD1. V shed 1 base and J 2 bases; nucleotides not matched to a gene: 0. The CDR3 has 14 residues. Germline V gene data show CDR1 as SGHAT and CDR2 as FQNNGV.

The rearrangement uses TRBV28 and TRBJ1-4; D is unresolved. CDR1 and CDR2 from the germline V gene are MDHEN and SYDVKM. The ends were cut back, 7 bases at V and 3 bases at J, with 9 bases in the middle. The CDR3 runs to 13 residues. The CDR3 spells CASTSRPNEKLFF. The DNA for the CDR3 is TGTGCCAGCACGTCACGTCCTAATGAAAAACTGTTTTTT.

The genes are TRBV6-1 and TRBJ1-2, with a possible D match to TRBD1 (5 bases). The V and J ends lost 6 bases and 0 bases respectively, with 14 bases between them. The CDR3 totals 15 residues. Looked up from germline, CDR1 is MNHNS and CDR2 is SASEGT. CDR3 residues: CASREGPSSNYGYTF. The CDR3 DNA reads TGTGCCAGCAGAGAGGGACCCTCGTCTAACTATGGCTACACCTTC.

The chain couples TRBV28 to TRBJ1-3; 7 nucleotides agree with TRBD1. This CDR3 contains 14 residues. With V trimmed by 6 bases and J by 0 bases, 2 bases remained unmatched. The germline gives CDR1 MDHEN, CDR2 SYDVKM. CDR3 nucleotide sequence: TGTGCCAGCAGCACAGGGGTCTCTGGAAACACCATATATTTT. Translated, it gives CASSTGVSGNTIYF. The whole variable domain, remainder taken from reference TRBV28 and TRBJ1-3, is DVKVTQSSRYLVKRTGEKVFLECVQDMDHENMFWYRQDPGLGLRLIYFSYDVKMKEKGDIPEGYSVSREKKERFSLILESASTNQTSMYLCASSTGVSGNTIYFGEGSWLTVV.

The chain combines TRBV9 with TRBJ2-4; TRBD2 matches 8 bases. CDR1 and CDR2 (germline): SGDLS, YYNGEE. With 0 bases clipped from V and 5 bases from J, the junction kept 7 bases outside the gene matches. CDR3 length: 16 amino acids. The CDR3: CASSVVGGVWENIQYF. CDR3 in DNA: TGTGCCAGCAGCGTAGTCGGGGGGGTGTGGGAAAACATTCAGTACTTC.

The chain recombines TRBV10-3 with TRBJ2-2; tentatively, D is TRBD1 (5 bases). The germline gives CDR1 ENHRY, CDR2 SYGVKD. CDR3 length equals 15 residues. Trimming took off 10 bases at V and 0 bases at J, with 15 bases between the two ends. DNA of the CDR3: TGTGCCACCACAGAGACAGTCGCGAACACCGGGGAGCTGTTTTTT. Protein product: CATTETVANTGELFF.

The DNA of the CDR3 is TGTGCCTGCCCGAAGTGGGGGCTGGAGACCCAGTACTTC. This gives the protein CACPKWGLETQYF. V and J are TRBV30 and TRBJ2-5, with D maybe TRBD1 (6 bases). This CDR3 has 13 residues. CDR1 and CDR2 (germline): GTSNPN, SVGIG (reference sequence). V was trimmed by 6 bases and J by 5 bases, leaving 16 bases between them. Based on the CDR3 plus reference TRBV30 and TRBJ2-5, the full variable domain is SQTIHQWPATLVQPVGSPLSLECTVEGTSNPNLYWYRQAAGRGLQLLFYSVGIGQISSEVPQNLSASRPQDRQFILSSKKLLLSDSGFYLCACPKWGLETQYFGPGTRLLVL.

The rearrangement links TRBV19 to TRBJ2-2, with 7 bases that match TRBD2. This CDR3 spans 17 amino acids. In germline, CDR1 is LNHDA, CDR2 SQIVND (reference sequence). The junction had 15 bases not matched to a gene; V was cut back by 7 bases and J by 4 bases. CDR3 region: CASTPARVAGTTGELFF. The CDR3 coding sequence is TGTGCCAGTACCCCCGCTAGGGTAGCGGGCACCACCGGGGAGCTGTTTTTT.

The CDR3 bases are TGTGCCAGCAGCTTGGGAGGACAGGGTTCGCAGTACTTC. The encoded protein is CASSLGGQGSQYF. The chain links TRBV5-6 to TRBJ2-7; TRBD1 matches 8 bases. The CDR3 runs to 13 residues. With 0 bases clipped from V and 9 bases from J, the junction kept 5 bases outside the gene matches. Germline V gene sequence: CDR1 SGHDT, CDR2 YYEEEE.

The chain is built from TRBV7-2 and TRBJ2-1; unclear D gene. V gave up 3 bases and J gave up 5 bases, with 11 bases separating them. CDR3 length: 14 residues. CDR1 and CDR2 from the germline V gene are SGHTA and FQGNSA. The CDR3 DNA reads TGTGCCAGCAGCTTTCCCACCTACAACAATGAGCAGTTCTTC. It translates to CASSFPTYNNEQFF.

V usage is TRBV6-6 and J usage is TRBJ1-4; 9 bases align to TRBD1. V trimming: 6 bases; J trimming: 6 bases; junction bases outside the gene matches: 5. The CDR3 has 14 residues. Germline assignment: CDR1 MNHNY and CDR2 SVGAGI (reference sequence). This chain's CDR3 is CASRAGQGYEKLFF. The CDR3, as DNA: TGTGCCAGCAGAGCGGGACAGGGTTATGAAAAACTGTTTTTT.

The CDR3 loop is CASSVISTDTQYF. CDR3 DNA: TGTGCCAGCAGCGTGATTAGCACAGATACGCAGTATTTT. This chain joins TRBV9 and TRBJ2-3; D is ambiguous. The CDR3 runs to 13 residues. Trimming removed 2 bases from V and 0 bases from J, with 4 bases in between. The germline CDR1 and CDR2 sequences are SGDLS and YYNGEE. The entire variable domain, with the rest obtained from reference TRBV9 and TRBJ2-3, is as follows: DSGVTQTPKHLITATGQRVTLRCSPRSGDLSVYWYQQSLDQGLQFLIQYYNGEERAKGNILERFSAQQFPDLHSELNLSSLELGDSALYFCASSVISTDTQYFGPGTRLTVL.

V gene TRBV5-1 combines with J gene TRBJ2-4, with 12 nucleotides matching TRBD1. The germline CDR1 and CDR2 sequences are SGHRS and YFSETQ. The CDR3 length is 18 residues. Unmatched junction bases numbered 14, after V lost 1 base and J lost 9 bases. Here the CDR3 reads CASSLKGTGGDSLSIQYF. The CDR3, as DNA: TGCGCCAGCAGCTTGAAAGGGACAGGGGGCGACTCGTTAAGCATTCAGTACTTC.

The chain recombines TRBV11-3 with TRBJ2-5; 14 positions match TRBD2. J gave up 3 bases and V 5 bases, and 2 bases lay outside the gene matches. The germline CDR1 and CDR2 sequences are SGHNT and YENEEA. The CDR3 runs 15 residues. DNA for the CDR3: TGTGCCAGCAGCGCGGGACTAGCGGGAGAAGAGACCCAGTACTTC. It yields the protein CASSAGLAGEETQYF.

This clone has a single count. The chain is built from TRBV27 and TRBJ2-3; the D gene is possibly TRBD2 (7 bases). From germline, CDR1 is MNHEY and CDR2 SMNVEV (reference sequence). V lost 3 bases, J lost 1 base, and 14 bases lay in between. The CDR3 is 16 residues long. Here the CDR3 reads CASSFVRGGRTDTQYF. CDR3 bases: TGTGCCAGCAGTTTCGTGCGCGGGGGCCGCACAGATACGCAGTATTTT.

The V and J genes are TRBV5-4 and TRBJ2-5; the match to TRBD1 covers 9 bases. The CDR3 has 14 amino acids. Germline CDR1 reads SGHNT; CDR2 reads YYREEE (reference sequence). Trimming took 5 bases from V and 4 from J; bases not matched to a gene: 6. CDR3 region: CASRNRGLGETQYF. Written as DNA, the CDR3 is TGTGCCAGCAGGAACAGGGGGCTGGGAGAGACCCAGTACTTC.